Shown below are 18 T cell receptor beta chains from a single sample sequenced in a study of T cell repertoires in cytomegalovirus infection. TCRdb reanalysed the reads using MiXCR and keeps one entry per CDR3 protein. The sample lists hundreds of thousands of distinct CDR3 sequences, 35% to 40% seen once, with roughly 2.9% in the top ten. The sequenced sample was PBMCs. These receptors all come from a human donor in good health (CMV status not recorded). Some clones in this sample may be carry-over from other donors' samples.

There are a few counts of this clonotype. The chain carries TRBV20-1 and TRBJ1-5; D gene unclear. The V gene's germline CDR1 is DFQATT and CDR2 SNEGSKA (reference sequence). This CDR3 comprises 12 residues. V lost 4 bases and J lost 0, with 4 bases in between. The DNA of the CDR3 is TGCAGTGCTACCCCTAGCAATCAGCCCCAGCATTTT. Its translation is CSATPSNQPQHF.

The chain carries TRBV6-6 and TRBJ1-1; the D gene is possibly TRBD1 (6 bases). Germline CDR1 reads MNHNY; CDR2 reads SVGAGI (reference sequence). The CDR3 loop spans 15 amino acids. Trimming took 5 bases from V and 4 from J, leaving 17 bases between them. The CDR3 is CASSRLGGQSTEAFF. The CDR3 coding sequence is TGTGCCAGCAGTCGCTTGGGGGGGCAGAGCACTGAAGCTTTCTTT.

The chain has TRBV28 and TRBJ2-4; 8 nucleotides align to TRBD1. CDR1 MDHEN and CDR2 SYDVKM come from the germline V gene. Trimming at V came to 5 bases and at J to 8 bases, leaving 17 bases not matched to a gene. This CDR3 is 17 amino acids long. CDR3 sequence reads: CASSSHRRTGGGDIQYF. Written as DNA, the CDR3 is TGTGCCAGCAGTAGCCACCGCCGCACAGGGGGAGGAGACATTCAGTACTTC.

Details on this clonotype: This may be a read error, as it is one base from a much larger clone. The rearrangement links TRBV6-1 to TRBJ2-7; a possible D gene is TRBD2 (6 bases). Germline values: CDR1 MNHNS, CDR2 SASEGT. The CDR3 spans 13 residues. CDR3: CASRKPSDYEKYF. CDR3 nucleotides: TGTGCCAGCAGAAAACCTAGCGACTACGAGAAGTACTTC.

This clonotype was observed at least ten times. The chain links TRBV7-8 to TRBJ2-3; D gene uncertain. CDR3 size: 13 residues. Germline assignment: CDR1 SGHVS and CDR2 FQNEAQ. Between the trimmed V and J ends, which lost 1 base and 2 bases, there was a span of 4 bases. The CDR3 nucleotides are TGTGCCAGCAGCTTAGGCCTCACAGATACGCAGTATTTT. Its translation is CASSLGLTDTQYF.

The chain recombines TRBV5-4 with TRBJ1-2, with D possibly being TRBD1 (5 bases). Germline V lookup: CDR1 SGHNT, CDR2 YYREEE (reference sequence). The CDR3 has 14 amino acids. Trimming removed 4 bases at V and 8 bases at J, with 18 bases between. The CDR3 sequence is CASSIPGVLSGYTF. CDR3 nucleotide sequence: TGTGCCAGCAGCATACCGGGGGTCCTGAGCGGCTACACCTTC.

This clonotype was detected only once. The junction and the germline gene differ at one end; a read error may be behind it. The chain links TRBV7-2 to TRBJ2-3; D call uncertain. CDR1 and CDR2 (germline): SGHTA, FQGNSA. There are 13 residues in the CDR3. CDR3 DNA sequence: TGTGCCAGAAGCTTAAGGATCCCAGATACTCAGTATTTT. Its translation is CARSLRIPDTQYF. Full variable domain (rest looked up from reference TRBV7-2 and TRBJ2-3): GAGVSQSPSNKVTEKGKDVELRCDPISGHTALYWYRQSLGQGLEFLIYFQGNSAPDKSGLPSDRFSAERTGGSVSTLTIQRTQQEDSAVYLCARSLRIPDTQYFGPGTRLTVL.

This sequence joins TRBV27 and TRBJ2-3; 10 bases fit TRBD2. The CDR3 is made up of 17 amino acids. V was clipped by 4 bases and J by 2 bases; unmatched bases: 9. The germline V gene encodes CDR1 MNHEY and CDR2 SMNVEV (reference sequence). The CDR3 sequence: CASSSFSGRPATDTQYF. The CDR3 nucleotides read TGTGCCAGCAGTTCCTTTAGCGGGAGGCCGGCCACAGATACGCAGTATTTT.

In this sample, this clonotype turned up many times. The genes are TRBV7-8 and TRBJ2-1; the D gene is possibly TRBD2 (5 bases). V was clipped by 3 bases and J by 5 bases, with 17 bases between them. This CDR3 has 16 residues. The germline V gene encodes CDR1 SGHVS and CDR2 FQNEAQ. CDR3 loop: CASSFPEVGVNNEQFF. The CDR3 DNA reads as TGTGCCAGCAGCTTCCCAGAGGTGGGAGTAAACAATGAGCAGTTCTTC.

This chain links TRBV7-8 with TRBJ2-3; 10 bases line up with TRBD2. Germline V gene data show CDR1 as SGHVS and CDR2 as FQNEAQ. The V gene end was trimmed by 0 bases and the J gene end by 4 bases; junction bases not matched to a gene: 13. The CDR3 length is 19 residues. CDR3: CASSLAWFSGGPRADTQYF. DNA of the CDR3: TGTGCCAGCAGCTTAGCGTGGTTTAGCGGGGGGCCCAGGGCAGATACGCAGTATTTT.

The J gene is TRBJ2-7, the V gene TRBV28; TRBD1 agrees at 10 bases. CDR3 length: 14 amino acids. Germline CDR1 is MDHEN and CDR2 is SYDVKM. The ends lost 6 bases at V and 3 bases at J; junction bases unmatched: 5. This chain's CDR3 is CASSRGDRGYEQYF. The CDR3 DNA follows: TGTGCCAGCAGCCGCGGGGACAGGGGCTACGAGCAGTACTTC.

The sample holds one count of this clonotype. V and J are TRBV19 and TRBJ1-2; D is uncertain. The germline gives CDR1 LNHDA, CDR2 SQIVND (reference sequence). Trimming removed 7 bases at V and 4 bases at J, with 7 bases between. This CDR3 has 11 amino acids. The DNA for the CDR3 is TGTGCCAGTACCGAAGGCTATGGCTACACCTTC. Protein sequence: CASTEGYGYTF.

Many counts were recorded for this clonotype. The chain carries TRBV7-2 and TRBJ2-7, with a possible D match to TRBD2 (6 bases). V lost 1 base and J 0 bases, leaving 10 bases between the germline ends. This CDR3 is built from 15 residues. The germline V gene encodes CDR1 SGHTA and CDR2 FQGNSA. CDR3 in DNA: TGTGCCAGCAGCTTAGTCCAGGGAGGCTCCTACGAGCAGTACTTC. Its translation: CASSLVQGGSYEQYF. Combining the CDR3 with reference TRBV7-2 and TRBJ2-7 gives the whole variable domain GAGVSQSPSNKVTEKGKDVELRCDPISGHTALYWYRQSLGQGLEFLIYFQGNSAPDKSGLPSDRFSAERTGGSVSTLTIQRTQQEDSAVYLCASSLVQGGSYEQYFGPGTRLTVT.

The CDR3 loop reads CASSPQGYSNQPQHF. In DNA form, the CDR3 reads TGTGCCAGCAGCCCCCAGGGTTATAGCAATCAGCCCCAGCATTTT. V gene TRBV7-8 combines with J gene TRBJ1-5, with a weak D call TRBD1 (5 bases). The CDR3 runs to 15 residues. From germline, CDR1 is SGHVS and CDR2 FQNEAQ. V was shortened by 5 bases and J by 0 bases, with 11 bases between the two germline ends.

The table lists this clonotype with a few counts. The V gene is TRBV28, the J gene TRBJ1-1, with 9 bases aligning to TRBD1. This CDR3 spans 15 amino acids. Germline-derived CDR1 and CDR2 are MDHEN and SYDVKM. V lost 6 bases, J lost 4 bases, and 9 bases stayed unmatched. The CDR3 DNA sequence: TGTGCCAGCAGACTATCCGGGACAGGGTTCACTGAAGCTTTCTTT. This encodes CASRLSGTGFTEAFF.

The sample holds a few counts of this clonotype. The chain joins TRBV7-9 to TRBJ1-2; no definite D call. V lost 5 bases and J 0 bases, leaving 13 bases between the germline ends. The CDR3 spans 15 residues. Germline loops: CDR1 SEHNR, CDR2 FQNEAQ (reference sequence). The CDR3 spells CASSPPDFSNYGYTF. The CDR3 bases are TGTGCCAGCAGCCCGCCGGATTTCTCTAACTATGGCTACACCTTC. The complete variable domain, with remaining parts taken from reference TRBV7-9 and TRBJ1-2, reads DTGVSQNPRHKITKRGQNVTFRCDPISEHNRLYWYRQTLGQGPEFLTYFQNEAQLEKSRLLSDRFSAERPKGSFSTLEIQRTEQGDSAMYLCASSPPDFSNYGYTFGSGTRLTVV.

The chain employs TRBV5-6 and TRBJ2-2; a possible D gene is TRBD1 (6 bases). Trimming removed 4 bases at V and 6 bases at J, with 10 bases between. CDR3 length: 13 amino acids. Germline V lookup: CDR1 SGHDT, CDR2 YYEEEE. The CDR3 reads CASSTDRSGELFF. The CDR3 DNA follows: TGTGCCAGCAGCACGGACAGATCCGGGGAGCTGTTTTTT.

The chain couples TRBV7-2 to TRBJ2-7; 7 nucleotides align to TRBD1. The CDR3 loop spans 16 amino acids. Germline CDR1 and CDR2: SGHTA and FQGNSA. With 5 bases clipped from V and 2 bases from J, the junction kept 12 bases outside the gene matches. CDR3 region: CASSPRTGQPTYEQYF. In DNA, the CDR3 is TGTGCCAGCAGCCCCCGGACAGGCCAACCCACCTACGAGCAGTACTTC.